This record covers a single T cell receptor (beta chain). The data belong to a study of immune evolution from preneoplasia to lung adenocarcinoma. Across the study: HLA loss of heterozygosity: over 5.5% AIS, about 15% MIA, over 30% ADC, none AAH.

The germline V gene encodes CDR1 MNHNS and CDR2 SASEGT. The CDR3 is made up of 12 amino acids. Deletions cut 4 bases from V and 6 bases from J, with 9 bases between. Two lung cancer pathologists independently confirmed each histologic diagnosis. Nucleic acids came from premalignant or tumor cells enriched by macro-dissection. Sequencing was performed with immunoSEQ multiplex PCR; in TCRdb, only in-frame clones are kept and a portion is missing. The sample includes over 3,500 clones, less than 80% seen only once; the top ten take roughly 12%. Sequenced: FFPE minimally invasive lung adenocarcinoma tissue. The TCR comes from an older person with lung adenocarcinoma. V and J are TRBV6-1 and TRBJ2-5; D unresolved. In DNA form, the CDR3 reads TGTGCCAGCAGTGTAATGGAGCAGACCCAGTACTTC. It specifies CASSVMEQTQYF.